This T cell receptor (beta chain) stems from a study of CD8+CD57+ T cells in acquired aplastic anemia. The CDR3 covers 16 residues. CDR1 is LGHNA, CDR2 YSLEER, per germline. The V gene lost 4 bases and the J gene lost 0 bases, with 13 bases spanning the gap. Patients who underwent sequencing had shown CD8+CD57+ cell expansion by flow cytometry. Study results and limitations: It was found that more than 25 CD8+ CDR3 sequences were shared between patients and controls. Patients and controls were not found to differ significantly in CD8+ Simpson's diversity.

The use of genomic DNA as template underpinned the TCR beta VDJ and CDR3 profiling. Using its own MiXCR run on the reads, TCRdb lists one record per CDR3 protein. Of just over 450,000 distinct CDR3 sequences listed, less than 35% are singletons. About this clonotype: What it binds is not known.

The TCR was taken from a human donor with aplastic anemia. Sequenced input: sorted CD4+, CD8+, or CD8+CD57+ T cells (not recorded which) from PBMCs. The J gene is TRBJ2-1, the V gene TRBV4-3; D not resolved. The CDR3 sequence: CASSPKGDFSYNEQFF. The CDR3, as DNA: TGCGCCAGCAGCCCCAAGGGCGACTTCTCCTACAATGAGCAGTTCTTC.